The source of this TCR beta chain is a study of T cell repertoires in cytomegalovirus infection. Study-wide points: The ex vivo response was dominated by HLA-C-restricted CMV-specific TCR beta clonotypes.

TCRdb reprocessed the reads via MiXCR and lists one record per CDR3 protein. This sample has about 770,000 distinct CDR3 sequences, with almost 30% found just once. Concerning this clonotype: Its antigen is still unknown.

The V and J ends lost 5 bases and 4 bases, in that order; junction bases with no gene match: 14. In germline, CDR1 is SEHNR, CDR2 FQNEAQ (reference sequence). The CDR3 totals 17 residues. The V and J genes are TRBV7-9 and TRBJ1-1; 9 bases agree with TRBD1. This receptor was identified in a human donor in good health (CMV status not recorded). Some clones in this sample may be carry-over from other donors' samples. This specimen was cultured CD8+ T cells from PBMCs, taken from culture after CMV antigen stimulation. CDR3 bases: TGTGCCAGCAGCAAAGTAGCTCGACAGGGGGAGGGCACTGAAGCTTTCTTT. Protein product: CASSKVARQGEGTEAFF.